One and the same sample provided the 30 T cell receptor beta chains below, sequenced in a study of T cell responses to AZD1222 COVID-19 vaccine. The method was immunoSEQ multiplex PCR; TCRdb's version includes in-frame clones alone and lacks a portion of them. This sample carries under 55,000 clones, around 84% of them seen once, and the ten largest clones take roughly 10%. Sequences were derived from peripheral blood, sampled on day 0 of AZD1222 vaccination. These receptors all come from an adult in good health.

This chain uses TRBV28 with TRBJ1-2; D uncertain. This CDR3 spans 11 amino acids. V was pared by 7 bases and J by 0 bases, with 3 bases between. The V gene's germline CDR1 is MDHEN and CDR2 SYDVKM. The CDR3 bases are TGTGCCAGCACTTCTAACTATGGCTACACCTTC. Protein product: CASTSNYGYTF.

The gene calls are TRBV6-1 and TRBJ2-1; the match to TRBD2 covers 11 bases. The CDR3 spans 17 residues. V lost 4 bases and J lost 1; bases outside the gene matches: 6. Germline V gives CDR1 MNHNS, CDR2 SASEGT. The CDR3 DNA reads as TGTGCCAGCAGTGGGGGGGGACTAGCGGTTTCCTACAATGAGCAGTTCTTC. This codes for CASSGGGLAVSYNEQFF.

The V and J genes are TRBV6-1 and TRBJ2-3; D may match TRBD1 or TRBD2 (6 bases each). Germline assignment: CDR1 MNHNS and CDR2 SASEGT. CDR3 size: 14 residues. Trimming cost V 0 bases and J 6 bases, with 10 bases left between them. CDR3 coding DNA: TGTGCCAGCAGTGAAGCAGGGGGGTGGGATACGCAGTATTTT. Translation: CASSEAGGWDTQYF.

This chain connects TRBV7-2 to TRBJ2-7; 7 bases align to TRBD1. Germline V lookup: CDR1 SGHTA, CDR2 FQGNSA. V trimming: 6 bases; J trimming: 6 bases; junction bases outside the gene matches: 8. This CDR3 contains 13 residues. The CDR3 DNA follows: TGTGCCAGCAGGCGTGACAGGGCGGGCGAGCAGTACTTC. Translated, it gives CASRRDRAGEQYF.

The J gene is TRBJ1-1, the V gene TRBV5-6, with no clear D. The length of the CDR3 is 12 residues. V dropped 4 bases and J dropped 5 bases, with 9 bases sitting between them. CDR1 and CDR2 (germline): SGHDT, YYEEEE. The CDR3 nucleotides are TGTGCCAGCAGCCTCTACGGAACTGAAGCTTTCTTT. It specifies CASSLYGTEAFF.

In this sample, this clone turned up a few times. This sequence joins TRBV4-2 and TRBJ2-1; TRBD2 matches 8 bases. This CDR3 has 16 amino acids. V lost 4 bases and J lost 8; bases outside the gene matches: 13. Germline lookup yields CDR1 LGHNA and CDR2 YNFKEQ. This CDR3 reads CASSPVEGSGSDEQFF. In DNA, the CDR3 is TGTGCCAGCAGCCCAGTAGAGGGGAGCGGGAGCGATGAGCAGTTCTTC.

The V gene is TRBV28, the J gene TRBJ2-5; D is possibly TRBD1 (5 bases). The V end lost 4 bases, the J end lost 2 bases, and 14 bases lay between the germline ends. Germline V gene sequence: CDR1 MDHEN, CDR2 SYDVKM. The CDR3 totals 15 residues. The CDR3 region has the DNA TGTGCCAGCAGTTCCCTTAAGGGGCCTCAAGAGACCCAGTACTTC. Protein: CASSSLKGPQETQYF.

CDR3 loop: CASSQELAGPHEQYF. The CDR3 bases are TGTGCCAGCAGCCAAGAATTAGCGGGGCCCCACGAGCAGTACTTC. The V call is TRBV14, the J call TRBJ2-7; 8 positions agree with TRBD2. Trimming at V came to 0 bases and at J to 5 bases, leaving 6 bases not matched to a gene. The CDR3 covers 15 residues. Germline V gene data show CDR1 as SGHDN and CDR2 as FVKESK.

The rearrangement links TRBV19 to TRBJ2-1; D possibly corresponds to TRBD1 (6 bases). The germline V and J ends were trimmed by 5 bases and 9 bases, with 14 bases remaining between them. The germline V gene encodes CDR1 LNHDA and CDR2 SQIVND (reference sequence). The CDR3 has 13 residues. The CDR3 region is CASSYNRASEQFF. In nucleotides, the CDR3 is TGTGCCAGTAGTTATAACAGGGCTAGTGAGCAGTTCTTC.

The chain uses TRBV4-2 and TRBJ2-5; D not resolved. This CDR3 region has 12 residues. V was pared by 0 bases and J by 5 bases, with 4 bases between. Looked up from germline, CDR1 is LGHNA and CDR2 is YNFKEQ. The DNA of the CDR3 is TGTGCCAGCAGCCAAGATAGGGAGACCCAGTACTTC. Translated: CASSQDRETQYF.

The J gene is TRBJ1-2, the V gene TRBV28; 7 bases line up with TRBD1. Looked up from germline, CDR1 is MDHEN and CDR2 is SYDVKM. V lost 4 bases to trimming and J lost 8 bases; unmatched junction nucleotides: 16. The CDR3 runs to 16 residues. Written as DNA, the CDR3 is TGTGCCAGCAGTTCGCCCGGACAGGTGGGCTTGTGGGGCTACACCTTC. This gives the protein CASSSPGQVGLWGYTF.

The CDR3 DNA reads TGTGCCAGCAGCTTACACAGCTACAATGAGCAGTTCTTC. It encodes CASSLHSYNEQFF. The chain is built from TRBV11-1 and TRBJ2-1; D is undetermined. The V end was cut by 2 bases, the J end by 3 bases, with 5 bases between. Germline CDR1 is SGHAT and CDR2 is FQDESV (reference sequence). CDR3 length equals 13 residues.

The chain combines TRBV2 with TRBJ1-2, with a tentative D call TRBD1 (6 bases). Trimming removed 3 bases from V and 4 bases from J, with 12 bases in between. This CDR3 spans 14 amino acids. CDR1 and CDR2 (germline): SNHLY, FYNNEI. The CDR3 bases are TGTGCCAGCAGTGATGGGACACCGGTCTATGGCTACACCTTC. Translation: CASSDGTPVYGYTF.

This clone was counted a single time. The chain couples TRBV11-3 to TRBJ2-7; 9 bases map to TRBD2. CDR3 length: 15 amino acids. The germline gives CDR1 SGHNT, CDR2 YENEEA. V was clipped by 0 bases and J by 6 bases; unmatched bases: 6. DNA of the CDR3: TGTGCCAGCAGCTTAGATGCGGGGGGGGCCGGCGAGCAGTACTTC. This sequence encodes CASSLDAGGAGEQYF.

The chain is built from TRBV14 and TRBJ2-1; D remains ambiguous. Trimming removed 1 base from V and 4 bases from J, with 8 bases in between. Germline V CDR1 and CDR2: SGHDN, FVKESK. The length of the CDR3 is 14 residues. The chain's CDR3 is CASSQGAVYNEQFF. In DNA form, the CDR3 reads TGTGCCAGCAGCCAAGGGGCCGTATACAATGAGCAGTTCTTC.

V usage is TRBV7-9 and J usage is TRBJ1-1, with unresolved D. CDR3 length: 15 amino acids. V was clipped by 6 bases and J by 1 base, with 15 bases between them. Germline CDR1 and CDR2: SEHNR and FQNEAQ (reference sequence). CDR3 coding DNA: TGTGCCAGCAGGCCCAGATCGGTCTCGAACACTGAAGCTTTCTTT. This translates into CASRPRSVSNTEAFF.

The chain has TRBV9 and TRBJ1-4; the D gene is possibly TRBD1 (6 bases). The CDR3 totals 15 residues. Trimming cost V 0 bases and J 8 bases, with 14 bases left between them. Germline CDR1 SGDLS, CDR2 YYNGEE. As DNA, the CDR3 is TGTGCCAGCAGCGTAGGACCACAGGGTAGAGAAAAACTGTTTTTT. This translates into CASSVGPQGREKLFF.

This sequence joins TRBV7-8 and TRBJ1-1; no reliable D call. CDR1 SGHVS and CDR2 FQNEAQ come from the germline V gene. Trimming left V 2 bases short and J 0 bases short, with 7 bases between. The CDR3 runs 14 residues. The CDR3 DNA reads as TGTGCCAGCAGCTTAAACGCGGTGAACACTGAAGCTTTCTTT. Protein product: CASSLNAVNTEAFF.

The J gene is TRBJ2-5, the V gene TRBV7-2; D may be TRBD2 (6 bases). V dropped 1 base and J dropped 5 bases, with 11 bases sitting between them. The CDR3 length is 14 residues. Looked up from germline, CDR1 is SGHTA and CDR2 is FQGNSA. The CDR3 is CASSLEWGRETQYF. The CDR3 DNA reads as TGTGCCAGCAGCTTAGAGTGGGGGAGGGAGACCCAGTACTTC.

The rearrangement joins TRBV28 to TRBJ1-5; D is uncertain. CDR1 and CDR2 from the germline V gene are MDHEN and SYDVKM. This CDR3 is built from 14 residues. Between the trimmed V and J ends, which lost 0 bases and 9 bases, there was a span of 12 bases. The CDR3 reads CASSLWEESRPQHF. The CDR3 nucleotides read TGTGCCAGCAGTTTATGGGAGGAATCACGGCCCCAGCATTTT.

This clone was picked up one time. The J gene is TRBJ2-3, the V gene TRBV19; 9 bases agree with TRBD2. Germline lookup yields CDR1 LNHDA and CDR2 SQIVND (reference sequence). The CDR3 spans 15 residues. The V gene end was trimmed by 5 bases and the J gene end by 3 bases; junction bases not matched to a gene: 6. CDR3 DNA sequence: TGTGCCAGTAGTTTACTAGCGGGCCTTACAGATACGCAGTATTTT. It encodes CASSLLAGLTDTQYF.

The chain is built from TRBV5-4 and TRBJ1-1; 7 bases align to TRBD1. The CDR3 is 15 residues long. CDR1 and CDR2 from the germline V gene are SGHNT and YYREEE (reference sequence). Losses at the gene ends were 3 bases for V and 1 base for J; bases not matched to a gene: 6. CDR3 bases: TGTGCCAGCAGCTCCCAGACAGGGTCGAACACTGAAGCTTTCTTT. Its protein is CASSSQTGSNTEAFF.

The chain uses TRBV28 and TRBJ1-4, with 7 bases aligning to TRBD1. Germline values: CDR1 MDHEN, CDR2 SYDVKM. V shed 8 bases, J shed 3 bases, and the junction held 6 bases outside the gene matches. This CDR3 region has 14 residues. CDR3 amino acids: CASLSTGANEKLFF. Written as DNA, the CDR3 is TGTGCCAGCCTGTCTACAGGGGCTAATGAAAAACTGTTTTTT. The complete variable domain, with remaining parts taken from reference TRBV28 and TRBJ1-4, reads DVKVTQSSRYLVKRTGEKVFLECVQDMDHENMFWYRQDPGLGLRLIYFSYDVKMKEKGDIPEGYSVSREKKERFSLILESASTNQTSMYLCASLSTGANEKLFFGSGTQLSVL.

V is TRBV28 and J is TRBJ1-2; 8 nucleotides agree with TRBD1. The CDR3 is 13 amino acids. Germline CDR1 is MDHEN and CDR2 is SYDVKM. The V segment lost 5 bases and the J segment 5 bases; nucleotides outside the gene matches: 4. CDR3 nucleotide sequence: TGTGCCAGCAGTCAGGGACAGGTTTATGGCTACACCTTC. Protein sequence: CASSQGQVYGYTF.

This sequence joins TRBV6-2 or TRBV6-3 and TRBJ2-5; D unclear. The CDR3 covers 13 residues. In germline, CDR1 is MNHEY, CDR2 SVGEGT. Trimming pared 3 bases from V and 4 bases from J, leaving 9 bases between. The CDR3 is CASSYRAVETQYF. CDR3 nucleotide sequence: TGTGCCAGCAGTTATCGGGCTGTAGAGACCCAGTACTTC.

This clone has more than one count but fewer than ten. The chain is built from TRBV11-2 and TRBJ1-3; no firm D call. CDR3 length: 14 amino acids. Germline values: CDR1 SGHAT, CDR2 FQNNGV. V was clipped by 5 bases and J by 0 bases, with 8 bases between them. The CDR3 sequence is CASSLSVSGNTIYF. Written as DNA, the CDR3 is TGTGCCAGCAGCCTTTCAGTCTCTGGAAACACCATATATTTT.

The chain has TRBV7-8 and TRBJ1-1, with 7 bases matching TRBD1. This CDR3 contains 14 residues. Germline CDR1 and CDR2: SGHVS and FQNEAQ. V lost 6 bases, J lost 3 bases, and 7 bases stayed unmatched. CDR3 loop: CASRLGQRDTEAFF. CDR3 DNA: TGTGCCAGCAGGTTGGGACAGAGGGACACTGAAGCTTTCTTT.

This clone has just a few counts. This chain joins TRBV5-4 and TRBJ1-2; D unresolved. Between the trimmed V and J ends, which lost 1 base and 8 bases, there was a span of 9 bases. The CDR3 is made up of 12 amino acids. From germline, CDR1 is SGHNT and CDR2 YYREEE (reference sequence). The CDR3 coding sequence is TGTGCCAGCAGCTTGCTCGTTGGGGGCTACACCTTC. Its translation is CASSLLVGGYTF.

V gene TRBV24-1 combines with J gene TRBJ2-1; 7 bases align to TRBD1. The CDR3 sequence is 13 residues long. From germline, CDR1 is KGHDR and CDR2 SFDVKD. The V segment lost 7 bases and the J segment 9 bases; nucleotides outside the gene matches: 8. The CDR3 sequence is CATRRDSVGEQFF. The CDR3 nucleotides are TGTGCCACCAGAAGGGACAGCGTGGGTGAGCAGTTCTTC.

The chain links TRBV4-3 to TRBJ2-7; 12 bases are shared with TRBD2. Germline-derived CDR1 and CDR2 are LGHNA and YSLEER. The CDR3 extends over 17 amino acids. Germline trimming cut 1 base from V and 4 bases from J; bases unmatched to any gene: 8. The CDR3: CASSQGLAGVFAYEQYF. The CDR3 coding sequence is TGCGCCAGCAGCCAAGGACTAGCGGGGGTCTTCGCGTACGAGCAGTACTTC.